The present entry profiles one T cell receptor (beta chain) with its context. Stated treatment: oral pan-JAK inhibitor, 5-10 mg twice daily. The study team obtained lesional scalp punch biopsies and peripheral blood from alopecia areata patients. CDR1 GTSNPN and CDR2 SVGIG come from the germline V gene (reference sequence). The CDR3 runs to 16 residues. V lost 0 bases, J lost 0 bases, and 9 bases lay in between. Following RNA extraction, reverse transcription yielded cDNA that acted as the sequencing template. Profiling relied on immunoSEQ multiplex PCR, and the TCRdb table lists in-frame clones only, not all of them. The sample includes roughly 190,000 clones, 55% to 70% of them seen just once. The sample originates from a study of CD8+ T cells in alopecia areata. Study context: Percent of scalp involved defined treated patients' severity scores.

The sample consisted of CD4+ T cells sorted from blood, taken at week 4, from a patient treated with tofacitinib. The V and J genes are TRBV30 and TRBJ2-6; D remains ambiguous. The origin of this receptor is a human donor with alopecia areata. The CDR3 bases are TGTGCCTGGAGTGTACGAAGCAACTCTGGGGCCAACGTCCTGACTTTC. It codes for CAWSVRSNSGANVLTF.